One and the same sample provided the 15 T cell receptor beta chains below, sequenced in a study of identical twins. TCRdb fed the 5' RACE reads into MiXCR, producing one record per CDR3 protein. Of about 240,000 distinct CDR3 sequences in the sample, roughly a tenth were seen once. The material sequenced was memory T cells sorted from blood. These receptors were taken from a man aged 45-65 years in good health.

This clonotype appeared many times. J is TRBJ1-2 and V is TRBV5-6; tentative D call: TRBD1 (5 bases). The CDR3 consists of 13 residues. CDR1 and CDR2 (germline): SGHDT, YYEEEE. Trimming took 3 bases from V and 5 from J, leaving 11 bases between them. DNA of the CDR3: TGTGCCAGCAGCTACGGGACGGCTTATGGCTACACCTTC. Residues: CASSYGTAYGYTF.

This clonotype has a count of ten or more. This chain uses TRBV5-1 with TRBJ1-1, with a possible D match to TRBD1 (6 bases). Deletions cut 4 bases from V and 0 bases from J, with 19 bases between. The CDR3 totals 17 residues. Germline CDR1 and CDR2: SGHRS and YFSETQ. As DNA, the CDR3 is TGCGCCAGCAGCCCCAGACCACCGACAGGAGTGAACACTGAAGCTTTCTTT. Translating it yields CASSPRPPTGVNTEAFF.

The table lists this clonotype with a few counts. The CDR3 loop is CASSLDEPASPLHF. The CDR3, as DNA: TGTGCCAGCAGCTTGGATGAGCCGGCTTCACCCCTCCACTTT. The genes are TRBV5-4 and TRBJ1-6; D gene uncertain. This CDR3 has 14 amino acids. Trimming cost V 0 bases and J 9 bases, with 10 bases left between them. Germline V gene lookup returns CDR1 SGHNT and CDR2 YYREEE (reference sequence).

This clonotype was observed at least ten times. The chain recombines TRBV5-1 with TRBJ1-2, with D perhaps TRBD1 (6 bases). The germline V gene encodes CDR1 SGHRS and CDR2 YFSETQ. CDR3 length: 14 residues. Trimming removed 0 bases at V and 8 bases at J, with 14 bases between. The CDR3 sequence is CASSLAGGGNGYTF. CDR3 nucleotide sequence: TGCGCCAGCAGCTTGGCCGGAGGGGGAAACGGCTACACCTTC.

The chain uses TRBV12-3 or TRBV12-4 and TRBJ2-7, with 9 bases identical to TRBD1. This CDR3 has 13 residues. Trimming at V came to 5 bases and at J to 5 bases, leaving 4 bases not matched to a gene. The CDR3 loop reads CASSRDRENEQYF. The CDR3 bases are TGTGCCAGCAGTCGGGACAGGGAGAACGAGCAGTACTTC.

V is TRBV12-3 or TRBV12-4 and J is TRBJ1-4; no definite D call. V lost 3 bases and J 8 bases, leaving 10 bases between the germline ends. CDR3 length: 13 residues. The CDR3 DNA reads TGTGCCAGCAGTTTTCTTGAGGGAGAAAAACTGTTTTTT. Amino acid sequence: CASSFLEGEKLFF.

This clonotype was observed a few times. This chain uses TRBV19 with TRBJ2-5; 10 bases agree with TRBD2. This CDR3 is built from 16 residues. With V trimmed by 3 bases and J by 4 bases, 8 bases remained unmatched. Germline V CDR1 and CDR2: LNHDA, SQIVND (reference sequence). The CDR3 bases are TGTGCCAGTAGTATGGCCCAGCGGGGGGGCCGAGAGACCCAGTACTTC. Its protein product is CASSMAQRGGRETQYF. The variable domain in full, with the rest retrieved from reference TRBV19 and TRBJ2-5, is DGGITQSPKYLFRKEGQNVTLSCEQNLNHDAMYWYRQDPGQGLRLIYYSQIVNDFQKGDIAEGYSVSREKKESFPLTVTSAQKNPTAFYLCASSMAQRGGRETQYFGPGTRLLVL.

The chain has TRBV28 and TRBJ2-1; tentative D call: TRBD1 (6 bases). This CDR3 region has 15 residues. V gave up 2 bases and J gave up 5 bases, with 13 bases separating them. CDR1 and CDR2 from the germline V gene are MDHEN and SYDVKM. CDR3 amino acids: CASSLGQGYNNEQFF. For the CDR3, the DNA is TGTGCCAGCAGTTTAGGGCAGGGGTATAACAATGAGCAGTTCTTC.

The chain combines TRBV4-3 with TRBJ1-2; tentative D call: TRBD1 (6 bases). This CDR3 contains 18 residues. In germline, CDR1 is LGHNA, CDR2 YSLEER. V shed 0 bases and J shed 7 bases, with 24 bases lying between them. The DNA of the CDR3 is TGCGCCAGCAGCCAAGAGTTCGGTGTTAGTCTCCAAGGGGGTGGCTACACCTTC. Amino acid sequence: CASSQEFGVSLQGGGYTF.

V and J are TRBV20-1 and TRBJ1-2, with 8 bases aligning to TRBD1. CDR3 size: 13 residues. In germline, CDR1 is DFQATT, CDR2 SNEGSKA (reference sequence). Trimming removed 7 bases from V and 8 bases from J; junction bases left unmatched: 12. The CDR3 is CSVPDRGVYGYTF. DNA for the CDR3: TGCAGTGTTCCTGACAGGGGAGTCTACGGCTACACCTTC.

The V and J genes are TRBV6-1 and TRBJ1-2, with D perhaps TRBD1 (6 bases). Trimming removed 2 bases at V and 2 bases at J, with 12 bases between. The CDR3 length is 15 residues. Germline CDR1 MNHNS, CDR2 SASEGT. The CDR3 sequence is CASSELGGVNYGYTF. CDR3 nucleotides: TGTGCCAGCAGTGAACTGGGGGGCGTCAACTATGGCTACACCTTC.

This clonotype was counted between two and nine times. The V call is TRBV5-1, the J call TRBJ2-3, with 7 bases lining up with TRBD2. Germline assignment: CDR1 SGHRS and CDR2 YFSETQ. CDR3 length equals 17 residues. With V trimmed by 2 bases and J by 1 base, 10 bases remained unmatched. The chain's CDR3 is CASSLRGGGGRTDTQYF. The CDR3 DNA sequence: TGCGCCAGCAGCTTAAGGGGTGGCGGGGGTCGCACAGATACGCAGTATTTT.

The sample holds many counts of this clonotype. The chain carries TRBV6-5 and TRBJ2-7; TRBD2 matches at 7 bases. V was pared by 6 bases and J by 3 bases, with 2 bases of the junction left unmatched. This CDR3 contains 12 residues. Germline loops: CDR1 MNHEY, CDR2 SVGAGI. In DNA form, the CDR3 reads TGTGCCAGCAGGGCTAGCGGCTACGAGCAGTACTTC. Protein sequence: CASRASGYEQYF.

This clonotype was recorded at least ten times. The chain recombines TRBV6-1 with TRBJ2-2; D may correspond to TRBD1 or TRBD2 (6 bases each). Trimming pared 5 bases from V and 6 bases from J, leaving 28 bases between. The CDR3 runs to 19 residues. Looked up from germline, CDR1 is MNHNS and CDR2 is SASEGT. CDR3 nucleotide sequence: TGTGCCAGCAGTCGAATTCCGGACTACTTAGAAGGGGGAGCCGGGGAGCTGTTTTTT. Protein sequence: CASSRIPDYLEGGAGELFF.

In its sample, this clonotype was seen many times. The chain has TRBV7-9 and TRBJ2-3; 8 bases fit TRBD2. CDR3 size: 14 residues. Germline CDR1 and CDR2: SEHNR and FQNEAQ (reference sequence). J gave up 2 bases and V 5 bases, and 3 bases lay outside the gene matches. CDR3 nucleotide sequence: TGTGCCAGCAGCATAGGACTAGCCACAGATACGCAGTATTTT. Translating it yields CASSIGLATDTQYF.